The text below deals with one TCR beta chain. Its antigen remains unidentified. This sample was taken from a study of shared clonotypes between healthy human individuals. The protocol was immunoSEQ multiplex PCR, while the TCRdb copy is restricted to in-frame clones and leaves out a portion. This repertoire shows some 1,100,000 clones, approximately 80% found once; its top ten account for 0.5% to 0.6%. Regarding the study as a whole: Generation probability values for non-shared clonotypes were lower than those for clonotypes shared by all four donors.

The germline V gene encodes CDR1 SGHRS and CDR2 YFSETQ. This CDR3 comprises 15 residues. The trim removed 3 bases at V and 7 bases at J, leaving 8 bases unmatched. J is TRBJ2-2 and V is TRBV5-1, with TRBD1 matching 8 bases. The sequenced material came from memory CD4+ T cells from PBMCs. Documented subset: CD45RA-negative fraction. This receptor was taken from a man younger than 35 in good health. Some clones in this sample may be carry-over from other donors' samples. For the CDR3, the DNA is TGCGCCAGCAGCTCCCCCCGGGACAGGAGCGGGGAGCTGTTTTTT. It encodes CASSSPRDRSGELFF.